This T cell receptor beta chain was documented in a study of cytomegalovirus exposure and HLA in healthy donors. Germline CDR1 is SGHAT and CDR2 is FQNNGV. V was clipped by 0 bases and J by 5 bases; unmatched bases: 8. The CDR3 is 16 residues long. Use of 60 Vbeta and 13 Jbeta primers characterized the PCR. Produced via immunoSEQ multiplex PCR; TCRdb's table is partial and in-frame only. The table includes nearly 110,000 clones, roughly 82% detected once. Sequencing was performed on PBMCs. This TCR was sampled from a male donor in good health and CMV-seropositive. The chain recombines TRBV11-2 with TRBJ2-5, with 8 positions matching TRBD2. CDR3 in amino acids: CASSLDGGASSETQYF. In nucleotides, the CDR3 is TGTGCCAGCAGCTTAGACGGGGGGGCCTCTTCCGAGACCCAGTACTTC.